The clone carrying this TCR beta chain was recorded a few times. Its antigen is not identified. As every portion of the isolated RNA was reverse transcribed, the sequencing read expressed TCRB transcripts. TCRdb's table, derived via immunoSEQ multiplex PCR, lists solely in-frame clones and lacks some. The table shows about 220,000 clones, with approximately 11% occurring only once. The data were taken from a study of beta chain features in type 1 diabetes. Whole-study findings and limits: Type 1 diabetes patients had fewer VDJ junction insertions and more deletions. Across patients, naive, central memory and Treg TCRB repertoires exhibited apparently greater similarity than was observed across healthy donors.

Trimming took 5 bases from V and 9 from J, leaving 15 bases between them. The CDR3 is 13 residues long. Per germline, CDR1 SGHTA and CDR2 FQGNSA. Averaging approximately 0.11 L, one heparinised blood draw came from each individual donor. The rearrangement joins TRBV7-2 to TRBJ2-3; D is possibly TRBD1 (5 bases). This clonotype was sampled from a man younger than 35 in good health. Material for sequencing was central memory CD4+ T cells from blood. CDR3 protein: CASSPLGPVTQYF. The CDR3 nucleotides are TGTGCCAGCAGCCCCTTGGGGCCGGTAACGCAGTATTTT.